One and the same sample provided the 18 T cell receptor beta chains below, sequenced in a study of control samples from healthy donors and cancer patients. Sequencing used immunoSEQ multiplex PCR; TCRdb keeps in-frame clones, though not all of them. The sample has 70,000 or so clones; approximately 80% are singletons. Sequences were obtained from PBMCs. The receptors here all came from a woman aged 45-65 years with lung cancer.

The V call is TRBV6-2 or TRBV6-3, the J call TRBJ1-1; no clear D gene. Germline CDR1 and CDR2: MNHEY and SVGEGT. Trimming removed 2 bases from V and 3 bases from J, with 7 bases in between. The length of the CDR3 is 13 residues. The CDR3 spells CASSYGRDTEAFF. CDR3 bases: TGTGCCAGCAGTTACGGCCGAGACACTGAAGCTTTCTTT.

The chain is built from TRBV5-1 and TRBJ1-4, with 8 bases aligning to TRBD1. With V trimmed by 0 bases and J by 4 bases, 8 bases remained unmatched. The CDR3 is 17 amino acids. CDR1 is SGHRS, CDR2 YFSETQ, per germline. CDR3 nucleotide sequence: TGCGCCAGCAGCTTGGTGGTGACAGGGGCGGGTAATGAAAAACTGTTTTTT. This codes for CASSLVVTGAGNEKLFF.

The chain is built from TRBV6-5 and TRBJ1-1; D is ambiguous. Trimming took off 7 bases at V and 1 base at J, with 10 bases between the two ends. Per germline, CDR1 MNHEY and CDR2 SVGAGI. The CDR3 is 13 amino acids. CDR3 region: CASNKLENTEAFF. As DNA, the CDR3 is TGTGCCAGCAACAAACTGGAGAACACTGAAGCTTTCTTT.

J is TRBJ2-5 and V is TRBV18, with 7 bases matching TRBD1. CDR3 size: 13 residues. V trimming: 4 bases; J trimming: 2 bases; junction bases outside the gene matches: 1. CDR1 KGHSH and CDR2 LQKENI come from the germline V gene. CDR3 protein: CASSRDRQETQYF. Here the CDR3 DNA reads TGTGCCAGCTCACGGGACAGACAAGAGACCCAGTACTTC.

The chain employs TRBV11-3 and TRBJ2-5; a possible D gene is TRBD1 (5 bases). CDR3 length: 17 amino acids. Trimming stripped 1 base from V and 5 bases from J, with 20 bases between. Germline CDR1 reads SGHNT; CDR2 reads YENEEA. The CDR3 region has the DNA TGTGCCAGCAGCTTAGGGGGCCTCTTGGCACTTCAGGAGACCCAGTACTTC. Its translation is CASSLGGLLALQETQYF.

A single count supports this clone. The CDR3 nucleotides read TGTGCCAGCAGCACTTGGGGGGGGGCAGATACGCAGTATTTT. Translated: CASSTWGGADTQYF. This sequence joins TRBV7-2 and TRBJ2-3; TRBD2 matches 7 bases. This CDR3 has 14 residues. The ends lost 5 bases at V and 4 bases at J; junction bases unmatched: 6. CDR1 and CDR2 (germline): SGHTA, FQGNSA.

The genes are TRBV2 and TRBJ2-5, with 9 bases that match TRBD1. V trimming: 0 bases; J trimming: 6 bases; junction bases outside the gene matches: 8. This CDR3 spans 16 amino acids. From germline, CDR1 is SNHLY and CDR2 FYNNEI. In nucleotides, the CDR3 is TGTGCCAGCAGTGAAGCTGGGGGACAGGGTAGGAAGACCCAGTACTTC. Its protein product is CASSEAGGQGRKTQYF. The full variable domain, completed using reference TRBV2 and TRBJ2-5, is EPEVTQTPSHQVTQMGQEVILRCVPISNHLYFYWYRQILGQKVEFLVSFYNNEISEKSEIFDDQFSVERPDGSNFTLKIRSTKLEDSAMYFCASSEAGGQGRKTQYFGPGTRLLVL.

V usage is TRBV11-2 and J usage is TRBJ2-3, with 12 bases lining up with TRBD2. The CDR3 is made up of 18 amino acids. After removal of 5 bases from V and 1 base from J, the junction contained 10 bases not matched to a gene. The germline CDR1 and CDR2 sequences are SGHAT and FQNNGV. CDR3 amino acids: CASSLTSGGEWRTDTQYF. CDR3 DNA: TGTGCCAGCAGCCTGACTAGCGGGGGAGAGTGGCGCACAGATACGCAGTATTTT. The full variable domain, with the rest looked up from reference TRBV11-2 and TRBJ2-3, is EAGVAQSPRYKIIEKRQSVAFWCNPISGHATLYWYQQILGQGPKLLIQFQNNGVVDDSQLPKDRFSAERLKGVDSTLKIQPAKLEDSAVYLCASSLTSGGEWRTDTQYFGPGTRLTVL.

The J gene is TRBJ2-3, the V gene TRBV10-3, with TRBD1 identical over 10 bases. The J segment lost 4 bases and the V segment lost 6 bases, leaving 1 base of the junction unmatched. CDR1 and CDR2 (germline): ENHRY, SYGVKD. CDR3 length: 13 residues. The CDR3 reads CAISGQGADTQYF. DNA for the CDR3: TGTGCCATCAGCGGACAGGGGGCAGATACGCAGTATTTT.

This chain links TRBV5-5 with TRBJ2-5; TRBD2 aligns across 7 bases. V shed 4 bases and J 4 bases; nucleotides not matched to a gene: 4. CDR1 is SGHKS and CDR2 is YYEKEE in the germline V gene (reference sequence). The CDR3 sequence is 13 residues long. The CDR3 DNA sequence: TGTGCCAGCAGCCCGTGGGGGGGAGAGACCCAGTACTTC. Translated, it gives CASSPWGGETQYF.

The rearrangement links TRBV28 to TRBJ1-5; D is undetermined. Looked up from germline, CDR1 is MDHEN and CDR2 is SYDVKM. This CDR3 is 12 amino acids long. In nucleotides, the CDR3 is TGTGCGATCGAAAGGGCAGGACAGCCCCAGCATTTT. Its protein product is CAIERAGQPQHF.

The chain joins TRBV9 to TRBJ2-2; 9 positions match TRBD1. CDR3 length: 19 amino acids. Germline V CDR1 and CDR2: SGDLS, YYNGEE. V gave up 1 base and J gave up 1 base; unmatched junction bases: 11. The CDR3 reads CASSVFAAPGQGNTGELFF. CDR3 nucleotide sequence: TGTGCCAGCAGCGTATTCGCCGCGCCGGGACAGGGGAACACCGGGGAGCTGTTTTTT.

The rearrangement joins TRBV12-3 or TRBV12-4 to TRBJ2-1; D is undetermined. Trimming pared 1 base from V and 5 bases from J, leaving 3 bases between. This CDR3 has 12 amino acids. CDR3 sequence (DNA): TGTGCCAGCAGTTTAGGACACAATGAGCAGTTCTTC. As protein: CASSLGHNEQFF.

The chain carries TRBV20-1 and TRBJ2-3; 7 nucleotides align to TRBD2. V was clipped by 3 bases and J by 0 bases; unmatched bases: 6. The germline gives CDR1 DFQATT, CDR2 SNEGSKA (reference sequence). The CDR3 extends over 15 amino acids. As DNA, the CDR3 is TGCAGTGCTAGTTCGGTAGCGGGCAGCACAGATACGCAGTATTTT. Residues: CSASSVAGSTDTQYF.

DNA of the CDR3: TGCAGCGCCTCGGGAACCGGACAGAACACCGGGGAGCTGTTTTTT. Its translation is CSASGTGQNTGELFF. The rearrangement links TRBV29-1 to TRBJ2-2; tentatively, D is TRBD1 or TRBD2 (5 bases each). Trimming cost V 7 bases and J 1 base, with 16 bases left between them. Germline CDR1 is SQVTM and CDR2 is ANQGSEA. The CDR3 covers 15 residues.

The CDR3, as DNA: TGTGCCACCAGTTTAAGGGGGGAACATCAGCCCCAGCATTTT. Its protein product is CATSLRGEHQPQHF. The chain carries TRBV24-1 and TRBJ1-5, with D perhaps matching TRBD1 (6 bases). The CDR3 totals 14 residues. CDR1 and CDR2 from the germline V gene are KGHDR and SFDVKD. Trimming took off 6 bases at V and 5 bases at J, with 13 bases between the two ends.

The count of this clone is one. The chain joins TRBV29-1 to TRBJ2-2; D is tentatively TRBD1 or TRBD2 (7 bases each). In germline, CDR1 is SQVTM, CDR2 ANQGSEA. Trimming stripped 5 bases from V and 4 bases from J, with 20 bases between. This CDR3 has 16 residues. The CDR3 nucleotides read TGCAGCGTTCCGGGGGGAACAGGGGCTTTCACCGGGGAGCTGTTTTTT. Amino acids: CSVPGGTGAFTGELFF.

The genes are TRBV19 and TRBJ2-1, with D perhaps matching TRBD1 (6 bases). The CDR3 consists of 14 residues. The V end was cut by 4 bases, the J end by 5 bases, with 12 bases between. CDR1 and CDR2 (germline): LNHDA, SQIVND (reference sequence). As DNA, the CDR3 is TGTGCCAGTAGTAGAGTACAGGGCCACAATGAGCAGTTCTTC. Translated: CASSRVQGHNEQFF.